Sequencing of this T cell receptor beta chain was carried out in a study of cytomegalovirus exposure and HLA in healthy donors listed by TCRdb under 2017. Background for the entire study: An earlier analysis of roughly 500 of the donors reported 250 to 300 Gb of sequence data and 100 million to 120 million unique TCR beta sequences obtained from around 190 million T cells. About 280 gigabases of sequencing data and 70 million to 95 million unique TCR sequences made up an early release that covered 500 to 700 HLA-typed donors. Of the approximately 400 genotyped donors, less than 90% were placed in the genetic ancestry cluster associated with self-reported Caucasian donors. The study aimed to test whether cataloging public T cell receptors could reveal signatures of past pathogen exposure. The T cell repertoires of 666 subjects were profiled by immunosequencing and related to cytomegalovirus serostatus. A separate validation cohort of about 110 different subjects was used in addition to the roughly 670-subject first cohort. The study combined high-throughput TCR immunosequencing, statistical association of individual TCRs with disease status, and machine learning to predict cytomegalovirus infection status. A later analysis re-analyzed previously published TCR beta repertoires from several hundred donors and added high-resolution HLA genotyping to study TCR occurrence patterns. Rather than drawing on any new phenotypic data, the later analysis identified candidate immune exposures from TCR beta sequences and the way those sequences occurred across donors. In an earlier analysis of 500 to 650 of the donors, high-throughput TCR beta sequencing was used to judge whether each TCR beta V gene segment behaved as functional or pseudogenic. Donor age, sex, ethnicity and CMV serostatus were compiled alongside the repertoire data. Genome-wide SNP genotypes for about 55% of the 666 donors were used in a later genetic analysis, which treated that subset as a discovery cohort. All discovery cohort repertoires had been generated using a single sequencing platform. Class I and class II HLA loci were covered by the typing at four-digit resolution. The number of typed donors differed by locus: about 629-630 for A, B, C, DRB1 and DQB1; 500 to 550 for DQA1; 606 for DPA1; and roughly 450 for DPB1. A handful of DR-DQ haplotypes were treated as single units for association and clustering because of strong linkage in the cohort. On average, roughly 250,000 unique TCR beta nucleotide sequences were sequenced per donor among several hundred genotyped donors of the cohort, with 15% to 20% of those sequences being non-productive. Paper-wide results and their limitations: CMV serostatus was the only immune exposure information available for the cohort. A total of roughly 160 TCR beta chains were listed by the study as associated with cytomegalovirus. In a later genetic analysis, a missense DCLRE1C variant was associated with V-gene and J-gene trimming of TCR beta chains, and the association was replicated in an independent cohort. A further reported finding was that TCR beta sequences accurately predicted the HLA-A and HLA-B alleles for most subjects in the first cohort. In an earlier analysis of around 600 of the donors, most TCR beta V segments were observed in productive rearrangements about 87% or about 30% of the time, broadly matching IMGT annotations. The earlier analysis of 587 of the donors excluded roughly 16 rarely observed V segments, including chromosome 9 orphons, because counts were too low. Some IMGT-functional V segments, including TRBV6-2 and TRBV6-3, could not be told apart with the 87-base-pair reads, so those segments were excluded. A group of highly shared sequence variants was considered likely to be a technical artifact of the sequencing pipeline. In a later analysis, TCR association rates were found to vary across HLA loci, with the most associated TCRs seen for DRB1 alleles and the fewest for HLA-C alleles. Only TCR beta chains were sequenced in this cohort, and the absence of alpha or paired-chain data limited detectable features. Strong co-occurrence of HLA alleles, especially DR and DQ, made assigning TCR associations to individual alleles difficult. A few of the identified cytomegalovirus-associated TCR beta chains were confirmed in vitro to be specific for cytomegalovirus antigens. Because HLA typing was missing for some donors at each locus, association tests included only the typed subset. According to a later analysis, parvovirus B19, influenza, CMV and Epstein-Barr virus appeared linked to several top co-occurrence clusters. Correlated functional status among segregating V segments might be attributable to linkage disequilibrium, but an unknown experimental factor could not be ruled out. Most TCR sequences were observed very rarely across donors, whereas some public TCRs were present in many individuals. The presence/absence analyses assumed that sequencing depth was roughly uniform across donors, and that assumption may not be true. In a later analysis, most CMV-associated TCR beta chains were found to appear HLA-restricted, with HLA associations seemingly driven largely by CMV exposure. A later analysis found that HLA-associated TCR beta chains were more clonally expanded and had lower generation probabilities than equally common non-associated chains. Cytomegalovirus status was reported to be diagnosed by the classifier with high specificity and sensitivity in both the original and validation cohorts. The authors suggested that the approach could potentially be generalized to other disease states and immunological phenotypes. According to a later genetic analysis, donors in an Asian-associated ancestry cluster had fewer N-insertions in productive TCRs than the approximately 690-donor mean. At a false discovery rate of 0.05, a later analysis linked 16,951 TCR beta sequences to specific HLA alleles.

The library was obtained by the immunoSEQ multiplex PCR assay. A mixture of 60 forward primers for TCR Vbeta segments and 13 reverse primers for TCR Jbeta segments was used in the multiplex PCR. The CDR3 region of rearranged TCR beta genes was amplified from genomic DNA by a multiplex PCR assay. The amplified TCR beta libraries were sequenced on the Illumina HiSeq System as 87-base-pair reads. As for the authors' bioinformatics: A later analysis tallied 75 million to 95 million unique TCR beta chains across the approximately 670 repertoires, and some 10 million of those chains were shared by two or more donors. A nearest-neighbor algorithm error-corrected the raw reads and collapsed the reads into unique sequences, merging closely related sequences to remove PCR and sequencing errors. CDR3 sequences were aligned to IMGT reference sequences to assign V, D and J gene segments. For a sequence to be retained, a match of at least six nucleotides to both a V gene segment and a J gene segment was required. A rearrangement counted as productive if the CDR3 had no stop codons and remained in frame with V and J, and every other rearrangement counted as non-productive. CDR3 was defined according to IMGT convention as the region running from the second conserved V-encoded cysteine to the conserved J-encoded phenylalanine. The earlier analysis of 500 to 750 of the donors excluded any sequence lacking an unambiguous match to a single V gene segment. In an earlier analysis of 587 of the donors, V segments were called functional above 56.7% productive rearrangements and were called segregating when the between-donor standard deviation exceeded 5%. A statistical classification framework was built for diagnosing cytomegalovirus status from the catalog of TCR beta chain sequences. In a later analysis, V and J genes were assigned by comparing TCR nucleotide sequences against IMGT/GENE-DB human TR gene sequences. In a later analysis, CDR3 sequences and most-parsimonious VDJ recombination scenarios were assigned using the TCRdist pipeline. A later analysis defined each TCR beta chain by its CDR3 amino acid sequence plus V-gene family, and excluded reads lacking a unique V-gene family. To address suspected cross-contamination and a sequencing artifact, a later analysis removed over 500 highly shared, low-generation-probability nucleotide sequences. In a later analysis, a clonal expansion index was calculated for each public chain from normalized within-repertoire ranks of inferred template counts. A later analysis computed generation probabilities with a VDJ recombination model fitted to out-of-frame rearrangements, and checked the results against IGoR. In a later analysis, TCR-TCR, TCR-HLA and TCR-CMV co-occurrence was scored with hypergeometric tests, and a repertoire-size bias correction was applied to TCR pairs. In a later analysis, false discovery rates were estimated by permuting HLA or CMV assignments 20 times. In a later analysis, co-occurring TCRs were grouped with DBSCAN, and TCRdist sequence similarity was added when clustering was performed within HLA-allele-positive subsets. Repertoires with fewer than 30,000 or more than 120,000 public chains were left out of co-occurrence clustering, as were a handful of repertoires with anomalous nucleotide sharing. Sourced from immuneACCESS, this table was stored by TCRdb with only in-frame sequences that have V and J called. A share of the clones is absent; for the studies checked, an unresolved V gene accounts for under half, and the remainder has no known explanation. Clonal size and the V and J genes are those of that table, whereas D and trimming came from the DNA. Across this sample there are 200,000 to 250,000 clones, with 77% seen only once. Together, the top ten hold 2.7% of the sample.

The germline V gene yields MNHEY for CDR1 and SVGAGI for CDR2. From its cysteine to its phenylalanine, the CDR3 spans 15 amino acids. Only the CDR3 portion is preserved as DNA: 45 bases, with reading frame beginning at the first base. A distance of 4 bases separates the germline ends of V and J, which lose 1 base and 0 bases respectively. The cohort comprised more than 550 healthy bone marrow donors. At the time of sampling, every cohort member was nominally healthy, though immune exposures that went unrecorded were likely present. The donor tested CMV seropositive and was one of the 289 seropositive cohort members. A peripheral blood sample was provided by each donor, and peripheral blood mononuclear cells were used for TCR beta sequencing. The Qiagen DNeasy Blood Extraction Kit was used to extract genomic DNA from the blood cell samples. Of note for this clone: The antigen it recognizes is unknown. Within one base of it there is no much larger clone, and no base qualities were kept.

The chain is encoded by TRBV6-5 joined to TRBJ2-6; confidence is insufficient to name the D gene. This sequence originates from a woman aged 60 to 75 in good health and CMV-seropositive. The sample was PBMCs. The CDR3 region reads CASSYFLSGANVLTF. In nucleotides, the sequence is TGTGCCAGCAGTTACTTTCTCTCTGGGGCCAACGTCCTGACTTTC.